Below, one T cell receptor beta chain is given with its context. The antigen is undetermined. The CDR3 loop spans 11 amino acids. Germline values: CDR1 SQVTM, CDR2 ANQGSEA. Trimming removed 7 bases at V and 5 bases at J, with 12 bases between. The RNA, 0.5 to 1 ug, was put through reverse transcription using random hexamers. Amplification of TCR beta CDR3 used immunoSEQ multiplex PCR across 54 Vbeta and 13 Jbeta. TCRdb redid the calling of the immunoSEQ multiplex PCR reads with MiXCR, one entry per CDR3 protein. The sample carries 100,000 to 150,000 distinct CDR3 sequences, nearly 95% recorded once. CD8+ and CD4+ T cells taken from blood had their TCR beta sequenced. TEMRA cells underwent FACS enrichment and CD8+ and CD4+ T cells underwent negative isolation. The sample originates from a study of CD8 T cells in Susac syndrome. Whole-study findings and limits: The authors acknowledged that the study's TCR sequencing and HLA analysis involved relatively few individuals.

The sample taken for sequencing was CD4+ T cells from PBMCs. The TCR originated in a human donor in good health. This chain links TRBV29-1 with TRBJ2-7; tentative D call: TRBD2 (5 bases). CDR3 sequence reads: CSAREDNEQYF. CDR3 DNA sequence: TGCAGCGCCCGGGAAGATAACGAGCAGTACTTC.